The source of this T cell receptor beta chain is a study of blood T cells in healthy people across ages. Study results and caveats: The CMV status of each donor remained undetermined, and this could have confounded shifts in expanded clonotypes. Age showed a roughly linear inverse relationship with TCR beta diversity per million T cells. There were more naive CD4+ cells and higher diversity in long-lived donors than in aged donors.

As regards this clonotype: Its target is unknown.

Germline lookup yields CDR1 MGHDK and CDR2 SYGVNS. The CDR3 has 16 amino acids. V trimming: 2 bases; J trimming: 4 bases; junction bases outside the gene matches: 7. Through a sample-barcoded 5' primer and a J-beta primer mix, a second PCR was run for about 6 to 12 cycles. TCRdb passed the 5' RACE reads through MiXCR, listing each CDR3 protein once. The table shows over 1,200,000 distinct CDR3 sequences, with approximately 60% occurring only once. Per-sample PBMC isolation yielded at least 6.5 million cells. The source of this sequence is a man between 18 and 29 years old in good health. The rearrangement uses TRBV25-1 and TRBJ2-3; 9 bases fit TRBD2. Source material: blood. The CDR3 region has the DNA TGTGCCAGCAGTGAAGCCTCGCGGGGGGGATCAGATACGCAGTATTTT. Translating gives CASSEASRGGSDTQYF. The full variable domain, with the rest looked up from reference TRBV25-1 and TRBJ2-3, is EADIYQTPRYLVIGTGKKITLECSQTMGHDKMYWYQQDPGMELHLIHYSYGVNSTEKGDLSSESTVSRIRTEHFPLTLESARPSHTSQYLCASSEASRGGSDTQYFGPGTRLTVL.